What follows describes a single T cell receptor (beta chain). It lacks a known antigen. Base-call qualities are not available, and no considerably larger clone is one nucleotide away. The CDR3 regions of human TCRbeta chains were subjected to immunosequencing. Per the source publication's procedure: TCRs in the repertoires were matched against a reference library of SARS-CoV-2-specific TCRs that had been generated with the MIRA antigen-specificity platform. Breadth was defined as the fraction of unique TCRs that were SARS-CoV-2-associated. Depth was defined as the fraction of total T cells that were SARS-CoV-2-associated. Each spike-specific TCR was assigned to its reactive spike region and to a CD4 or CD8 class using the MIRA data. Log10-transformed breadth and depth values were compared by one-way ANOVA with Sidak's multiple comparisons tests. The source is immuneACCESS, and TCRdb retained only in-frame sequences with V and J called. Part of the clones is not carried over; for the studies checked, unresolved V genes explain less than half of this, and the remainder is unexplained. The V and J calls and clone size come from that table; D and trimming were worked out from the DNA. Counted in this sample were 95,000 to 100,000 clones; over 75% of them appeared once. About 17% of the sample is in the top ten clones.

The data were obtained in a study of T cell responses to AZD1222 COVID-19 vaccine (dated by TCRdb to the early 2020s). Broadly, across the study: Because spike-specific TCR depth and breadth did not differ between the two schedules, AZD1222 recipients who got a second dose at roughly 4 weeks were pooled with those who got a second dose at roughly 12 weeks. A total of 230 to 250 trial participants underwent TCR sequencing, of whom about 200 had received two doses of AZD1222 and 26 had received two doses of the MenACWY control vaccine. Trial participants were enrolled by age into 18-55, 56-69 and 70-plus year subgroups, with about 150, 28 and 57 TCR-sequenced participants respectively.

Interpreted using the paper, the time point label stands for: baseline before first vaccination. Vaccinee samples came from UK trials COV001 and COV002, including a single-blind randomized controlled phase 2/3 trial of AZD1222 (ChAdOx1 nCoV-19) in healthy adults. Trial participant PBMC samples were collected at day 0 and day 28 after the second dose for TCRbeta chain sequencing. Here is what the overall study found, with its caveats: The vaccine-associated CD4 TCRs covered the entire spike protein, and the dominant responses fell in regions 160-218 and 743-854. Epitopes outside the regions mutated in the B.1.351 and B.1.1.7 variants were reportedly recognized by nearly half of the unique spike-specific TCRs. Participants were mostly white British and included more females than males, and it was suggested by the authors that clonal diversity may have been underestimated. Conclusions about previously exposed vaccinees were limited because only six or seven AZD1222 recipients were SARS-CoV-2 seropositive at baseline. The 56-69-year group was small, and its depth increase did not reach significance, likely because of low power. A significant rise in spike-specific TCR breadth and depth was observed after two AZD1222 doses relative to day 0 and relative to MenACWY recipients. Because no day 14 peak-response samples were available, the repertoires could be characterized only after the peak T cell response.

Sample: peripheral blood, taken on day 0 of AZD1222 vaccination. This sequence originates from an adult in good health.

The DNA is as follows: TGTGCCAGCAGCCCCCGACAGGGGGCATGGGAGACCCAGTACTTC. It encodes CASSPRQGAWETQYF. The chain is assembled from TRBV3-1 (or the pseudogene TRBV3-2) and TRBJ2-5; 10 of the junction bases match TRBD1. Per the germline V gene (reference sequence), LGHDT is the CDR1 and YNNKEL is the CDR2. Its CDR3 holds 15 amino acids, cysteine through phenylalanine. Just CDR3 DNA is preserved here, 45 bases in frame from base 1. V trim: 4 bases; J trim: 5 bases; unmatched bases: 7.